This T cell receptor (beta chain) came from a study of response to subunit inactivated influenza vaccine. Study-wide results and limits: Authors suggested seasonal influenza vaccinations each recruit few new T cells.

Concerning this clonotype: Antigen: not known.

CDR3 length equals 15 residues. Trimming left V 2 bases short and J 0 bases short, with 10 bases between. Germline CDR1 is DFQATT and CDR2 is SNEGSKA (reference sequence). MiXCR, applied by TCRdb to the RT-PCR reads, yields one record per CDR3 protein. The data contain about 190,000 distinct CDR3 sequences, around 14% of them singletons. The J gene is TRBJ1-4, the V gene TRBV20-1, with D maybe TRBD1 (5 bases). This specimen was CD8+ T cells sorted from PBMCs, taken 4 to 6 days after vaccination. This clonotype originated in a man in his fifties or sixties who received an inactivated influenza vaccine. The CDR3 coding sequence is TGCAGTGCTAGATCTGCGGGGGCAACTAATGAAAAACTGTTTTTT. It specifies CSARSAGATNEKLFF.